The 8 T cell receptor beta chains listed next were all sequenced from one sample in a study of OX40 agonist ivuxolimab in advanced cancers. Data came from immunoSEQ multiplex PCR; TCRdb stores just in-frame clones and leaves some out. This table has nearly 80,000 clones, 70% to 85% appearing once. Sequenced here: CD4+ or CD8+ T cells sorted from blood, sampled in a trial of the OX40 agonist ivuxolimab. The origin of the receptors is an adult with an advanced solid tumor such as melanoma, head and neck, liver or kidney cancer.

This clone turned up a few times. V usage is TRBV7-6 and J usage is TRBJ2-1; 11 nucleotides align to TRBD1. CDR1 and CDR2 (germline): SGHVS, FNYEAQ. This CDR3 is built from 14 residues. V lost 5 bases and J lost 7; bases outside the gene matches: 4. The CDR3 sequence: CASSPRDRGNEQFF. In nucleotides, the CDR3 is TGTGCCAGCAGCCCTCGGGACAGGGGGAATGAGCAGTTCTTC. The full variable domain, rest sourced from reference TRBV7-6 and TRBJ2-1, is GAGVSQSPRYKVTKRGQDVALRCDPISGHVSLYWYRQALGQGPEFLTYFNYEAQQDKSGLPNDRFSAERPEGSISTLTIQRTEQRDSAMYRCASSPRDRGNEQFFGPGTRLTVL.

The chain is built from TRBV13 and TRBJ1-1; D remains unclear. V was pared by 5 bases and J by 1 base, with 17 bases between. There are 16 residues in the CDR3. Germline V gene lookup returns CDR1 PRHDT and CDR2 FYEKMQ (reference sequence). CDR3 region: CASSTSIRWGNTEAFF. The CDR3 DNA follows: TGTGCCAGCAGCACGAGTATAAGGTGGGGGAACACTGAAGCTTTCTTT.

CDR3 loop: CASSQDPAVATSSGNTIYF. CDR3 bases: TGCGCCAGCAGCCAAGATCCTGCAGTGGCCACCTCCTCTGGAAACACCATATATTTT. J is TRBJ1-3 and V is TRBV4-1, with D hard to call. The germline V gene has CDR1 MGHRA and CDR2 YSYEKL. Trimming left V 0 bases short and J 0 bases short, with 18 bases between. The CDR3 loop spans 19 amino acids.

This clone was seen just once. The DNA of the CDR3 is TGTGCCAGCAGTTATAAGGTCTCGGGGAGGACTGAAGCTTTCTTT. Its translation: CASSYKVSGRTEAFF. The V call is TRBV6-5, the J call TRBJ1-1; D unresolved. CDR1 MNHEY and CDR2 SVGAGI come from the germline V gene. V lost 3 bases to trimming and J lost 5 bases, with 16 bases between them. The CDR3 loop spans 15 amino acids.

V usage is TRBV5-1 and J usage is TRBJ2-1, with 10 bases matching TRBD2. The CDR3 is 14 residues long. J was trimmed by 6 bases and V by 0 bases; bases with no gene match: 0. The germline V gene has CDR1 SGHRS and CDR2 YFSETQ. The CDR3 DNA reads as TGCGCCAGCAGCTTGGCTAGCGGGGGCAATGAGCAGTTCTTC. Amino acid sequence: CASSLASGGNEQFF. Combining the CDR3 with reference TRBV5-1 and TRBJ2-1 gives the whole variable domain KAGVTQTPRYLIKTRGQQVTLSCSPISGHRSVSWYQQTPGQGLQFLFEYFSETQRNKGNFPGRFSGRQFSNSRSEMNVSTLELGDSALYLCASSLASGGNEQFFGPGTRLTVL.

This chain links TRBV6-6 with TRBJ1-5; 8 bases align to TRBD1. Germline CDR1 reads MNHNY; CDR2 reads SVGAGI (reference sequence). V lost 7 bases and J lost 7; bases outside the gene matches: 12. The CDR3 consists of 15 residues. The CDR3 region has the DNA TGTGCCAGCACCTCCGGACAGGGCGGGCAGCAGCCCCAGCATTTT. Protein: CASTSGQGGQQPQHF.

The V and J genes are TRBV28 and TRBJ2-7; the D gene is possibly TRBD2 (6 bases). Germline V gives CDR1 MDHEN, CDR2 SYDVKM. The CDR3 extends over 13 amino acids. The V end lost 4 bases, the J end lost 2 bases, and 9 bases lay between the germline ends. The CDR3 region has the DNA TGTGCCAGCAGTTCCCCGGGGGCCTACGAGCAGTACGTC. Protein: CASSSPGAYEQYV.

This clone was observed once. The rearrangement links TRBV28 to TRBJ1-2; the D gene is possibly TRBD1 (5 bases). Trimming removed 2 bases at V and 4 bases at J, with 8 bases between. This CDR3 has 13 residues. CDR1 and CDR2 from the germline V gene are MDHEN and SYDVKM. CDR3 sequence: CASSLAGSYGYTF. As DNA, the CDR3 is TGTGCCAGCAGTTTAGCAGGGAGCTATGGCTACACCTTC.